This entry is about one T cell receptor beta chain. Its antigen has not been determined. Nothing much larger sits one base from this clone, and base qualities are not available. TRB CDR3 regions were amplified from genomic DNA with the immunoSEQ two-step multiplex PCR at survey-level depth. Synthetic inline TR CDR3 controls covering all V-J pairings were spiked into each PCR so that template counts could be estimated and amplification bias removed. Reads were processed so that amplification and sequencing bias were reduced, and quantification was performed against synthetic TR CDR3 analogs. In the paper's pipeline: Raw data were processed in ImmunoSEQ Analyzer, with out-of-frame sequences and CDR3s containing stop codons removed, and gene names were assigned according to IMGT nomenclature. Repertoire diversity was summarized as normalized Shannon entropy, defined as 1 minus Pielou's evenness. TRB sequences were considered identical only when V gene, J gene and CDR3 were shared. Public PML clonotypes were CDR3s found in two or more PML-onset samples but not found earlier, in controls, or in public databases. Skylign with the observed count method was used to analyze CDR3 amino acid composition at each position. In its TCRdb copy, this immuneACCESS table keeps in-frame sequences only and misses some clones. Where compared with another copy, unresolved V genes explain less than half of these, and the others have no known cause. D and trimming come from the DNA, and the V and J calls and clone size come from that table. The sample contains more than 30,000 clones, roughly 87% of them found a single time. Of the sample, approximately 6% falls within the top ten clones.

CDR1 and CDR2 (KGHSH, LQKENI) derive from the germline V gene. V loses 8 bases, J loses 2 bases, and the germline ends lie 15 bases apart. The CDR3 contains 14 residues, cysteine and phenylalanine counted. Only CDR3 DNA is held: 42 bases, read in frame from base 1. The time point label corresponds to: time of PML onset. The treatment or condition label on this specimen signifies: on natalizumab therapy at sampling. Diagnosis of PML relied on clinical and MRI findings, with confirmation coming from detection of JC virus DNA in cerebrospinal fluid. Among the natalizumab-treated patients, PML showed up after anywhere between about 16 and 60 months of natalizumab therapy. Interferon beta had previously been received by all listed patients, and all PML patients were female. Blood samples at T3 were obtained at the time of PML onset. Ficoll-Hypaque density gradient centrifugation was used to isolate peripheral blood mononuclear cells.

The source of the sample is a study of multiple sclerosis patients with progressive multifocal leukoencephalopathy (dated by TCRdb to between 2018 and 2021). Study-level background: Peripheral T and B cells were examined in MS patients who developed PML (4 under natalizumab, 1 after alemtuzumab) and in treated patients who did not develop PML. Two natalizumab-treated patients who later developed PML were followed longitudinally from before therapy through 6 and 12 months to PML onset. The study was designed to detect JC virus-specific or public T-cell expansions arising at the time of PML onset. The research as a whole found: The analysis covered only peripheral blood, although cerebrospinal fluid or brain lymphocytes might be more informative for natalizumab-associated PML. Although TRB clones above 0.5% frequency turned up only in PML patients, the clones expanded at PML onset were already present before and during natalizumab therapy. With only a small, descriptive cohort, it remained unclear whether the findings reflect JC virus infection or general immunocompromise. When PML developed, neither common TRBV or TRBJ gene usage nor preferential TRBV-TRBJ pairings were detected. Most PML patients had lower normalized Shannon entropy, suggesting less diverse TRB repertoires, while values in the natalizumab-treated controls sat near 1.

The rearrangement joined TRBV18 to TRBJ1-2; a confident D gene designation cannot be given. The clonotype comes from a woman aged 40-49 years with progressive multifocal leukoencephalopathy. The source material was PBMCs, sampled from a patient treated with natalizumab. CDR3 reads: CASRMEGGNYGYTF. The bases read TGTGCCAGCCGGATGGAGGGAGGGAACTATGGCTACACCTTC.